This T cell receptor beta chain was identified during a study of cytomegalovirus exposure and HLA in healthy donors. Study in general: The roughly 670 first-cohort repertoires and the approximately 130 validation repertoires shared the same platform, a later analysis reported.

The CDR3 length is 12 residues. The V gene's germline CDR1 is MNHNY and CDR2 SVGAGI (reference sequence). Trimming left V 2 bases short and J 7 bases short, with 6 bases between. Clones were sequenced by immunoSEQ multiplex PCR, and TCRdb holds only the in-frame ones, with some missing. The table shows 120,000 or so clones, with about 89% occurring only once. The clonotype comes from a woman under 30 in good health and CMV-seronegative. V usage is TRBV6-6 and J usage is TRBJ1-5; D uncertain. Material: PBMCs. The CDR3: CASSYVEQPQHF. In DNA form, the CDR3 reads TGTGCCAGCAGTTACGTGGAGCAGCCCCAGCATTTT.